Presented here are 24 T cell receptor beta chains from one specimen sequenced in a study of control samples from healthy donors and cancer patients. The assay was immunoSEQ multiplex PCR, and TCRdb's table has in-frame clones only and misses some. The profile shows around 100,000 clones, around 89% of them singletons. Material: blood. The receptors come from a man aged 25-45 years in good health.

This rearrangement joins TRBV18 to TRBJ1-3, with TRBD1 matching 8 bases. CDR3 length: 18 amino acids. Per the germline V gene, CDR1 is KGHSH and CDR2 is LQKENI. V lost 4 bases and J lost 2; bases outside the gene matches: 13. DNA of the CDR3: TGTGCCAGCTCACAAAACCGGGACAGGAATTCACCTGGAAACACCATATATTTT. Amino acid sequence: CASSQNRDRNSPGNTIYF.

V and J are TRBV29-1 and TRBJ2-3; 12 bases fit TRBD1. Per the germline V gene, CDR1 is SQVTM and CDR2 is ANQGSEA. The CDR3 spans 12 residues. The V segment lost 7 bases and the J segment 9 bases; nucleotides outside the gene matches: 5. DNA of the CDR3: TGCAGCGCCGGGACAGGGGGCGACACGCAGTATTTT. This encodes CSAGTGGDTQYF.

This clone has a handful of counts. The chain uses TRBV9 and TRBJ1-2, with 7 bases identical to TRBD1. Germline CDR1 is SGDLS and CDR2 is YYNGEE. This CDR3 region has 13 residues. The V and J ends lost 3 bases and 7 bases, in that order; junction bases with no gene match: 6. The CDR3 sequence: CASSGRTGLGYTF. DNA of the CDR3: TGTGCCAGCAGCGGGAGGACAGGACTTGGCTACACCTTC.

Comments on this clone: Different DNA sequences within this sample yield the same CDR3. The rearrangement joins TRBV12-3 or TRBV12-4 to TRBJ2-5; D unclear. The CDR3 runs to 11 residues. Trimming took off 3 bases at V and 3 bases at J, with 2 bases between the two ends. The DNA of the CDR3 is TGTGCCAGCAGTTTGGAAGAGACCCAGTACTTC. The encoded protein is CASSLEETQYF.

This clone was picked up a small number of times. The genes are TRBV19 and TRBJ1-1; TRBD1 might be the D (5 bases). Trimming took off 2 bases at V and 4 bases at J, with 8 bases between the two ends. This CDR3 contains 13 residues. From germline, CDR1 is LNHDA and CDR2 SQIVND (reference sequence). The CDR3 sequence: CASSIQGRTEAFF. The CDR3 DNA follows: TGTGCCAGTAGTATACAGGGACGCACTGAAGCTTTCTTT.

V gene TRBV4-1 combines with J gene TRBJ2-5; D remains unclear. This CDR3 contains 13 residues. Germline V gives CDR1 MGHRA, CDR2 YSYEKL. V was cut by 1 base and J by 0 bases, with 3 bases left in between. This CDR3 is CASSQGYQETQYF. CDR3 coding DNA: TGCGCCAGCAGCCAAGGTTACCAAGAGACCCAGTACTTC.

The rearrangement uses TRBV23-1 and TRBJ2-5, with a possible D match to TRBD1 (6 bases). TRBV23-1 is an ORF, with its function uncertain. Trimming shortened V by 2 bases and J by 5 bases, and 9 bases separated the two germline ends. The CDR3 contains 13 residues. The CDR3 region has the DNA TGCGCCAGCAGTCAAGTAGACAGGGAGACCCAGTACTTC. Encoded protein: CASSQVDRETQYF.

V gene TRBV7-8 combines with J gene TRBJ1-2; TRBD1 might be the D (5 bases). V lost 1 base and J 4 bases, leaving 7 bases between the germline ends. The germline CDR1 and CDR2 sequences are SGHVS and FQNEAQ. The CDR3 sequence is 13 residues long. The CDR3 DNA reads TGTGCCAGCAGCTTAGTCACAGGCTATGGCTACACCTTC. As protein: CASSLVTGYGYTF.

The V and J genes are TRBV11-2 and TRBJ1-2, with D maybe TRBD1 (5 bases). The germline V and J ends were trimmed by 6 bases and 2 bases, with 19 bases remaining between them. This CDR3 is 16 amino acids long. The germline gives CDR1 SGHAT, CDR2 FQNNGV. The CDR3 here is CASRHPGTTTNYGYTF. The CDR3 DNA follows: TGTGCCAGCAGGCACCCCGGGACGACGACAAACTATGGCTACACCTTC. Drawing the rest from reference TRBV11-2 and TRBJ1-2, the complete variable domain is EAGVAQSPRYKIIEKRQSVAFWCNPISGHATLYWYQQILGQGPKLLIQFQNNGVVDDSQLPKDRFSAERLKGVDSTLKIQPAKLEDSAVYLCASRHPGTTTNYGYTFGSGTRLTVV.

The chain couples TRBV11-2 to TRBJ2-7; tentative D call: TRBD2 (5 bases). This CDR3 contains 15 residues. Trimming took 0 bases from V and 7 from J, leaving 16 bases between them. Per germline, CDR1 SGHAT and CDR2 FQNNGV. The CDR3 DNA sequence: TGTGCCAGCAGCTTAGATTCCCGACCGTCGGGGGAGCAGTACTTC. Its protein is CASSLDSRPSGEQYF.

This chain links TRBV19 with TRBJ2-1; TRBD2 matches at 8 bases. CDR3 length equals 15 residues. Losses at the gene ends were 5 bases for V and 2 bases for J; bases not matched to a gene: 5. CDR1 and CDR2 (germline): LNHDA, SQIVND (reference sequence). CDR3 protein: CASSGTGGTYNEQFF. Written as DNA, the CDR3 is TGTGCCAGTAGTGGGACGGGGGGGACCTACAATGAGCAGTTCTTC.

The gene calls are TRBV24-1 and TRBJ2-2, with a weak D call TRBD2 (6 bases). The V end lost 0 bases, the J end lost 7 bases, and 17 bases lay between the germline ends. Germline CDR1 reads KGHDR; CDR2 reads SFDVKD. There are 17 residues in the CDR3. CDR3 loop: CATSDLYDPGGSGELFF. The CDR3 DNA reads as TGTGCCACCAGTGATTTGTACGACCCCGGGGGAAGCGGGGAGCTGTTTTTT.

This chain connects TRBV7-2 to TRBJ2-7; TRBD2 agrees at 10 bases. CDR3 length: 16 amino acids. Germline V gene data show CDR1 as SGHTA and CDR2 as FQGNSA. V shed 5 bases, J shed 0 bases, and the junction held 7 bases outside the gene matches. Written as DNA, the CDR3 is TGTGCCAGCAGCGAACAAGCGGGAGGGATCTCCTACGAGCAGTACTTC. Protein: CASSEQAGGISYEQYF.

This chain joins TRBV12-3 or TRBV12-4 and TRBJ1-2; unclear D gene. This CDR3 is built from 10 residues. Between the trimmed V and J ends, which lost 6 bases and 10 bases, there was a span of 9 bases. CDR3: CASRWTDYTF. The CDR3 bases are TGTGCCAGCAGATGGACCGACTACACCTTC.

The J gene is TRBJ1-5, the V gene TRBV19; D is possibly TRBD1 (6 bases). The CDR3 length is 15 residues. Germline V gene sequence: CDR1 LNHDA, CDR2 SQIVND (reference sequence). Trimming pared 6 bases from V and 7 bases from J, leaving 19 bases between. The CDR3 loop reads CASRISGGAGQPQHF. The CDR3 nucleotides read TGTGCCAGTAGGATCTCCGGGGGGGCGGGGCAGCCCCAGCATTTT. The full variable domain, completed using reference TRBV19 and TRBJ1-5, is DGGITQSPKYLFRKEGQNVTLSCEQNLNHDAMYWYRQDPGQGLRLIYYSQIVNDFQKGDIAEGYSVSREKKESFPLTVTSAQKNPTAFYLCASRISGGAGQPQHFGDGTRLSIL.

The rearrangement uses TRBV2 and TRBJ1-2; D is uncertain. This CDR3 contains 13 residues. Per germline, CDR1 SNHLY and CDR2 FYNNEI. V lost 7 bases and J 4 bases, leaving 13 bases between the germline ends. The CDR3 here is CASKKDSSYGYTF. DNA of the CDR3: TGTGCCAGCAAGAAGGACTCTAGCTATGGCTACACCTTC.

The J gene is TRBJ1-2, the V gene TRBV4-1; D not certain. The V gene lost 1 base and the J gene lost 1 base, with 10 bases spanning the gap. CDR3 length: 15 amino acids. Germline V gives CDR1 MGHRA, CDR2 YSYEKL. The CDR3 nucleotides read TGCGCCAGCAGCCAAGTCGCTGCAGATAACTATGGCTACACCTTC. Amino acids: CASSQVAADNYGYTF.

The CDR3 nucleotides read TGTGCCAGCAGTTTAAGGGGGGGAGGCAATCAGCCCCAGCATTTT. Translating gives CASSLRGGGNQPQHF. The V gene is TRBV28, the J gene TRBJ1-5, with D possibly being TRBD1 (6 bases). V was pared by 2 bases and J by 2 bases, with 10 bases between. The CDR3 consists of 15 residues. The germline CDR1 and CDR2 sequences are MDHEN and SYDVKM.

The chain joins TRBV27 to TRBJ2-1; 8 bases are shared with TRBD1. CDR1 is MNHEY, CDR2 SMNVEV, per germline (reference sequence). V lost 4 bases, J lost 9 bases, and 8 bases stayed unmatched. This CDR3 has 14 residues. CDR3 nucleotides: TGTGCCAGCAGTTCGAGGACAGGGAAAAGTGAGCAGTTCTTC. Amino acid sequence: CASSSRTGKSEQFF.

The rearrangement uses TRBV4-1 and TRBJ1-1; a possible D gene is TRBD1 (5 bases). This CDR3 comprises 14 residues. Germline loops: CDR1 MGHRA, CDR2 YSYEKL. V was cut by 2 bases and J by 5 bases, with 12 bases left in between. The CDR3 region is CASSQTGFSTEAFF. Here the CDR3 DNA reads TGCGCCAGCAGCCAAACAGGCTTTTCGACTGAAGCTTTCTTT.

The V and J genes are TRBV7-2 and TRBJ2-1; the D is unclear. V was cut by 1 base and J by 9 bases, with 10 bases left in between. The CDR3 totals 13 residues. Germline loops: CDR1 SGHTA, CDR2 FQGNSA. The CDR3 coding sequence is TGTGCCAGCAGCTTAGAGGCGAGAAGTGAGCAGTTCTTC. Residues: CASSLEARSEQFF.

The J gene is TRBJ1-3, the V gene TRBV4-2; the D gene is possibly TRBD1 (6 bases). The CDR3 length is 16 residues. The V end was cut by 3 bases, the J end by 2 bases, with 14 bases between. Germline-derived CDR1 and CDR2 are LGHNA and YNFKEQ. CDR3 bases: TGTGCCAGCAGCCACCCAACAGGGAAGGCTGGAAACACCATATATTTT. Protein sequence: CASSHPTGKAGNTIYF.

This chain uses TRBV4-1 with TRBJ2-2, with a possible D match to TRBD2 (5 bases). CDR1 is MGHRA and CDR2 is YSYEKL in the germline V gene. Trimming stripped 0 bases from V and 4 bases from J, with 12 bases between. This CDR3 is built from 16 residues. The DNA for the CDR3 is TGCGCCAGCAGCCAAGAGAGGGCGGATCCCACCGGGGAGCTGTTTTTT. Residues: CASSQERADPTGELFF.

CDR3 residues: CASSRALNTGELFF. Here the CDR3 DNA reads TGCGCCAGCAGCAGGGCTTTGAACACCGGGGAGCTGTTTTTT. The chain couples TRBV5-1 to TRBJ2-2; D not resolved. Per germline, CDR1 SGHRS and CDR2 YFSETQ. The V gene lost 4 bases and the J gene lost 1 base, with 8 bases spanning the gap. The CDR3 sequence is 14 residues long.